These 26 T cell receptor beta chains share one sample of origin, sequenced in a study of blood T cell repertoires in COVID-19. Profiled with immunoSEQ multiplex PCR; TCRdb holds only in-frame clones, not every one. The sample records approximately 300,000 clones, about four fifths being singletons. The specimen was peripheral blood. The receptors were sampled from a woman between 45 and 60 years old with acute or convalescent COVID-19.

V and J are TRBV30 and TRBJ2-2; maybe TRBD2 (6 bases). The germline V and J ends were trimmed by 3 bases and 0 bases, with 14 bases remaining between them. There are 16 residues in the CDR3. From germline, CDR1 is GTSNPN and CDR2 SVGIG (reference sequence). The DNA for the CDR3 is TGTGCCTGGAGCCGGGAGTTAATTACGAACACCGGGGAGCTGTTTTTT. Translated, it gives CAWSRELITNTGELFF.

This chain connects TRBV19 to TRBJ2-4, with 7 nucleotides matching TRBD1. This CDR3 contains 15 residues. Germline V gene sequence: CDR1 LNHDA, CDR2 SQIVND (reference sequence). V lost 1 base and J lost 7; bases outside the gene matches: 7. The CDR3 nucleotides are TGTGCCAGTAGTATAGCCCGGGACAGAGGGAACATTCAGTACTTC. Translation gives CASSIARDRGNIQYF. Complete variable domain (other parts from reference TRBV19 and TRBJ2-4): DGGITQSPKYLFRKEGQNVTLSCEQNLNHDAMYWYRQDPGQGLRLIYYSQIVNDFQKGDIAEGYSVSREKKESFPLTVTSAQKNPTAFYLCASSIARDRGNIQYFGAGTRLSVL.

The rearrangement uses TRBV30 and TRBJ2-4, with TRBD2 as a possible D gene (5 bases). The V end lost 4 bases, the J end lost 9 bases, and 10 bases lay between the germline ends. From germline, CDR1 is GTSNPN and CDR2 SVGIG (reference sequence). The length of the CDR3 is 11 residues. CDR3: CAWNLRGIQYF. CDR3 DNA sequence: TGTGCCTGGAACTTACGGGGCATTCAGTACTTC.

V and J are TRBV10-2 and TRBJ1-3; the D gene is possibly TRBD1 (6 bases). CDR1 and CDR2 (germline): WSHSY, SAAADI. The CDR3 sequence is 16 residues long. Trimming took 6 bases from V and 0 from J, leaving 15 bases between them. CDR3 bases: TGCGCCAGCAGGCCGACAGGCGGAAGCTCTGGAAACACCATATATTTT. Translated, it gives CASRPTGGSSGNTIYF.

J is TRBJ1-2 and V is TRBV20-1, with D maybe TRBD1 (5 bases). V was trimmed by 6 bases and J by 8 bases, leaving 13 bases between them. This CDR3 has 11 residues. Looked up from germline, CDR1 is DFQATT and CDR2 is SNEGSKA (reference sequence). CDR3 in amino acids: CSASTRGGYTF. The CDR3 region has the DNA TGCAGTGCCAGTACACGGGGGGGCTACACCTTC.

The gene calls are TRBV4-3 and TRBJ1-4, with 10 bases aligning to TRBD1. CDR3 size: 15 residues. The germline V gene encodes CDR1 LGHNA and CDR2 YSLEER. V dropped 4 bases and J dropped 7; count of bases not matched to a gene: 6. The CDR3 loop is CASSRRQGAGEKLFF. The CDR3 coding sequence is TGCGCCAGCAGCCGAAGACAGGGGGCAGGTGAAAAACTGTTTTTT.

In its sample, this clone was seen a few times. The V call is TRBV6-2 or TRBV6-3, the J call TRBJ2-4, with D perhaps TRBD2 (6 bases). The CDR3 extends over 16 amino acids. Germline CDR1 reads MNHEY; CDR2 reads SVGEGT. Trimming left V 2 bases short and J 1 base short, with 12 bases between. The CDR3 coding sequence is TGTGCCAGCAGTTACGTCGCTAGCGTGGCCAAAAACATTCAGTACTTC. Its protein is CASSYVASVAKNIQYF.

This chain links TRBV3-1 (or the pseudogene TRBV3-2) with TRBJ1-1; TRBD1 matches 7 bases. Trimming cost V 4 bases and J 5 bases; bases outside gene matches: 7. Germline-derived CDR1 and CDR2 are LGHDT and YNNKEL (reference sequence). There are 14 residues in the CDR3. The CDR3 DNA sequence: TGTGCCAGCAGCCTAAGGGGGCGCGAAACTGAAGCTTTCTTT. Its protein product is CASSLRGRETEAFF.

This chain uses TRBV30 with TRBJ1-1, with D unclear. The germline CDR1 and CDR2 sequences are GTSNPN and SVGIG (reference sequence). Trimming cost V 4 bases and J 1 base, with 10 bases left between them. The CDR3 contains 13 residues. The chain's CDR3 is CAWKARPNTEAFF. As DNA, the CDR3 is TGTGCCTGGAAGGCCAGGCCGAACACTGAAGCTTTCTTT.

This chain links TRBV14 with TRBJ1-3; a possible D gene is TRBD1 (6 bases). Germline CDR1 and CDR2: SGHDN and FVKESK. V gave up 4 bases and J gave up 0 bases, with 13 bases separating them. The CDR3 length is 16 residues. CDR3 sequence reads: CASSPTGSSSGNTIYF. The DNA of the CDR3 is TGTGCCAGCAGCCCGACAGGTTCGAGCTCTGGAAACACCATATATTTT.

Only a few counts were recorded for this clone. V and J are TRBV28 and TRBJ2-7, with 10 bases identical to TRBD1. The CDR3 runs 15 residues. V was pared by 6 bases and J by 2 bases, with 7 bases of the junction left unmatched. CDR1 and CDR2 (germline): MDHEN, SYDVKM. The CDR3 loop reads CASSSDRGLTYEQYF. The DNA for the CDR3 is TGTGCCAGCAGCTCGGACAGGGGGTTAACCTACGAGCAGTACTTC.

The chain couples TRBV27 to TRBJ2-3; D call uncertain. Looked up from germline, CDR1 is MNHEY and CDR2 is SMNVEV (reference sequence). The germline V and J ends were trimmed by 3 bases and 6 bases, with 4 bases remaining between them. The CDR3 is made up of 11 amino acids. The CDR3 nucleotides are TGTGCCAGCAGTTTGGGCGATACGCAGTATTTT. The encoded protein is CASSLGDTQYF.

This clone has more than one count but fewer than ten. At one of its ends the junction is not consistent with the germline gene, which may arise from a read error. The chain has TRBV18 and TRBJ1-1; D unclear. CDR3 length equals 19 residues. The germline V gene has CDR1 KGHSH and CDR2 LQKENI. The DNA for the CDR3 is TGTGCCAGCCCACCGTTGGCGGCCTCTATTAAGAGCATGAACACTGAAGCTTTCTTT. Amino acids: CASPPLAASIKSMNTEAFF.

The CDR3 nucleotides read TGTGCCAGCAGCCCAGTCTCTCAAGCCAAAAACATTCAGTACTTC. Its protein is CASSPVSQAKNIQYF. The rearrangement uses TRBV7-2 and TRBJ2-4; D is undetermined. V was cut by 5 bases and J by 0 bases, with 11 bases left in between. Germline CDR1 and CDR2: SGHTA and FQGNSA. The CDR3 totals 15 residues.

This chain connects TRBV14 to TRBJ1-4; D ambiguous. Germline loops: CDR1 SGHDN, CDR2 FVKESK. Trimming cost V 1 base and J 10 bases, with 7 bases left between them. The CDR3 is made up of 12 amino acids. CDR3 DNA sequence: TGTGCCAGCAGCCAAGTCCCCGGAAAACTGTTTTTT. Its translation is CASSQVPGKLFF.

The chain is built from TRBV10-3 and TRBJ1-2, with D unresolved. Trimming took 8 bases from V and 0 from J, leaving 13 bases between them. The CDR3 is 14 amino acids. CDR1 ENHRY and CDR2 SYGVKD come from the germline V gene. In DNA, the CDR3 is TGTGCCATCCGCCCCTTTCAGGCTAACTATGGCTACACCTTC. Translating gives CAIRPFQANYGYTF.

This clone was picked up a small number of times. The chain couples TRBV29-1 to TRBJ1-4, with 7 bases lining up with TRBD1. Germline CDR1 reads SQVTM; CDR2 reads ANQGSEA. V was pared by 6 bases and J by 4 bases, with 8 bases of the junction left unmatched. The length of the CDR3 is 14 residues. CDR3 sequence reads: CSVGGAGGNEKLFF. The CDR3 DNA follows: TGCAGCGTGGGCGGGGCAGGGGGTAATGAAAAACTGTTTTTT.

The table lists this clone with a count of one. CDR3 protein: CASSLGGTSGPDTQYF. The CDR3 DNA reads TGCGCCAGCAGCTTGGGGGGGACTAGCGGGCCAGATACGCAGTATTTT. The gene calls are TRBV5-1 and TRBJ2-3; TRBD2 matches 12 bases. The CDR3 spans 16 residues. Trimming cost V 0 bases and J 4 bases; bases outside gene matches: 3. Per germline, CDR1 SGHRS and CDR2 YFSETQ.

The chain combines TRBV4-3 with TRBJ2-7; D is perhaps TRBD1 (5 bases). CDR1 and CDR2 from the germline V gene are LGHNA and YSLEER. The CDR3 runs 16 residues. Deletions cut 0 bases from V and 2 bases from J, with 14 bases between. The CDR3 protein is CASSQDPSDRAYEQYF. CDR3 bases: TGCGCCAGCAGCCAAGATCCCTCCGACAGAGCCTACGAGCAGTACTTC.

The DNA of the CDR3 is TGCGCCAGCAGCTTGCCAGATAATGGCTATGGCTACACCTTC. This translates into CASSLPDNGYGYTF. This chain uses TRBV5-1 with TRBJ1-2; no firm D call. This CDR3 region has 14 residues. Trimming pared 1 base from V and 4 bases from J, leaving 11 bases between. The germline CDR1 and CDR2 sequences are SGHRS and YFSETQ.

This CDR3 reads CSASQGGEKLFF. Written as DNA, the CDR3 is TGCAGTGCTAGTCAAGGGGGAGAAAAACTGTTTTTT. This chain connects TRBV20-1 to TRBJ1-4, with D perhaps matching TRBD1 (6 bases). The V gene's germline CDR1 is DFQATT and CDR2 SNEGSKA (reference sequence). Trimming removed 3 bases from V and 8 bases from J, with 10 bases in between. This CDR3 spans 12 amino acids.

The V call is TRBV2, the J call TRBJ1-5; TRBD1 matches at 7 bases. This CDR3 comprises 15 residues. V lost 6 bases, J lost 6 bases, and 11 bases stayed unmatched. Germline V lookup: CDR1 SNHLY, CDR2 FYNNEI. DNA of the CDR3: TGTGCCAGCAGCCCCAGGACAGGAAAGAGTCAGCCCCAGCATTTT. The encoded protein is CASSPRTGKSQPQHF.

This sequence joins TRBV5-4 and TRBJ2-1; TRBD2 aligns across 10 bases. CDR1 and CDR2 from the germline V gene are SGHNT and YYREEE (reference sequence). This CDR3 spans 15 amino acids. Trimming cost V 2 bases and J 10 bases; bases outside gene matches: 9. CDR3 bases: TGTGCCAGCAGCTTACCTAGCGGGAGTCATGGAGAGCAGTTCTTC. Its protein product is CASSLPSGSHGEQFF.

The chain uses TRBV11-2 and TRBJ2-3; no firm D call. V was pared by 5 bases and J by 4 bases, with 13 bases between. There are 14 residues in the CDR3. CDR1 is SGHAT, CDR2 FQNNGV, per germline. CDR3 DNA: TGTGCCAGCAGCGATTTAATTCTACCAGATACGCAGTATTTT. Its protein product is CASSDLILPDTQYF. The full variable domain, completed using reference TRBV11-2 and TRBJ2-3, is EAGVAQSPRYKIIEKRQSVAFWCNPISGHATLYWYQQILGQGPKLLIQFQNNGVVDDSQLPKDRFSAERLKGVDSTLKIQPAKLEDSAVYLCASSDLILPDTQYFGPGTRLTVL.

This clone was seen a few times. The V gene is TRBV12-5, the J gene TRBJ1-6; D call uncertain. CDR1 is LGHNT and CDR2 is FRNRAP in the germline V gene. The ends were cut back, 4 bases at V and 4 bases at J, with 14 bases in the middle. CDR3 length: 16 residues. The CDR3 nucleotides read TGTGCTAGTGGTTCAACGGGTTCCAGATATAATTCACCCCTCCACTTT. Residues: CASGSTGSRYNSPLHF.

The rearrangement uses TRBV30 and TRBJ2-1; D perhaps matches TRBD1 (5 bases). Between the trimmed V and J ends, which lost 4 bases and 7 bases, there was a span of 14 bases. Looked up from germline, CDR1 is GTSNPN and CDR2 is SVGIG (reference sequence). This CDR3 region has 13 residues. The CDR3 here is CAWTGRAGNEQFF. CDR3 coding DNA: TGTGCCTGGACCGGCAGGGCAGGGAATGAGCAGTTCTTC. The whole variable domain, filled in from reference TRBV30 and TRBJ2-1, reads SQTIHQWPATLVQPVGSPLSLECTVEGTSNPNLYWYRQAAGRGLQLLFYSVGIGQISSEVPQNLSASRPQDRQFILSSKKLLLSDSGFYLCAWTGRAGNEQFFGPGTRLTVL.